These T cell receptor beta chains were read from a single sample in a study of T cell changes during pregnancy in multiple sclerosis. The data were produced by immunoSEQ multiplex PCR, yet TCRdb's version contains in-frame clones alone and is incomplete. The table records over 85,000 clones, approximately 90% of them present only once. The sample in question was peripheral blood, obtained in the second trimester of pregnancy. The receptors were gathered from a female donor in good health, enrolled as a control in a pregnancy study. CDR3s include the opening cysteine and the closing phenylalanine or tryptophan.

v_call cdr3_aa
TRBV7-9 CASSLSGATYNEQFF
TRBV28 CASSPVRDRGLWSNQPQHF
TRBV15 CATSRDGWASGNTIYF
TRBV4-3 CASSQDGTGRTNYGYTF
TRBV7-6 CASSTRAGSRNTQYF
TRBV4-1 CASSQVGGTGGYEQYF
TRBV28 CASSLSGTGYEKLFF
TRBV9 CASSTASGTGELFF
TRBV21-1 CASSKGGVTPLHF
TRBV6-4 CASSVGGGSYNEQFF
TRBV2 CASRQGAWNTEAFF
TRBV10-2 CASSLRDTEQFF
TRBV19 CASSGGLENQPQHF
TRBV5-1 CASSLGSRTNTGELFF
TRBV6-5 CASSSSFTGLHF
TRBV5-1 CASSLAGGLDTQETQYF
TRBV27 CASTPGTGNEQFF
TRBV20-1 CSATRLNEQFF
TRBV6-5 CASRRTGSYEQYF
TRBV10-1 CASSTSGGSYEQYF
TRBV19 CASSEPGQGWGKETQYF
TRBV5-1 CASSGYRGRIDEQFF
TRBV7-9 CASSSVSHPTGGGDGYTF
TRBV5-4 CASSWGTSGSTDTQYF
TRBV6-1 CASSGPFPTGELFF
TRBV9 CASSPRGTSGSSSYNEQFF
TRBV7-2 CASSRTDRFAYEQYF
TRBV9 CASSGGPRFLNEKLFF
TRBV30 CAWSVMGGASLHF
TRBV10-3 CAISDQRGGYNEQFF
TRBV11-2 CASSRGTGGMGNQPQHF
TRBV5-1 CASSLGHANTEAFF
TRBV6-5 CASSTDFLNEQFF
TRBV7-9 CASSLAGSSFYNSPLHF
TRBV6-5 CASSFGQGNTGELFF
TRBV18 CASSPQGDDYGYTF
TRBV6-5 CASSADRGPNYGYTF
TRBV4-1 CASSQGISSAETQYF